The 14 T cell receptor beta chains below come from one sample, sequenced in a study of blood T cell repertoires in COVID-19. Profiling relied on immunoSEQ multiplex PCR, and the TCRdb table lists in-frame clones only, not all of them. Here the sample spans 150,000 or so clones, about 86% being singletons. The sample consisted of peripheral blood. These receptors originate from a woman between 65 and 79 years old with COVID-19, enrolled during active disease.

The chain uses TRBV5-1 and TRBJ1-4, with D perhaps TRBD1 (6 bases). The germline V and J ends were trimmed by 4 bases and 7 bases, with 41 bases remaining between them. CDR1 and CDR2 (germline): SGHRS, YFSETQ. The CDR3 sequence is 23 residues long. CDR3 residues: CASSPDLRSKQGRNELSAEKLFF. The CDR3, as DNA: TGCGCCAGCAGCCCCGACCTTCGATCAAAACAGGGAAGGAATGAATTGTCCGCTGAAAAACTGTTTTTT.

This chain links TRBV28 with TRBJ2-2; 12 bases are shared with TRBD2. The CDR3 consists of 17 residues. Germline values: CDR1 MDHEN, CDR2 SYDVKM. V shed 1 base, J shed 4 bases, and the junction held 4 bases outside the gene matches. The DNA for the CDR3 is TGTGCCAGCAGTTTATTGACTAGCGGGGGTTTCACCGGGGAGCTGTTTTTT. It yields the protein CASSLLTSGGFTGELFF.

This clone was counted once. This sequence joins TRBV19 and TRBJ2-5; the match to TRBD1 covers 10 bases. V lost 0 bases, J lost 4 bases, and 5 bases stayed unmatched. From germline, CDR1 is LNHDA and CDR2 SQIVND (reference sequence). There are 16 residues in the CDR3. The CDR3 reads CASSIDGTGVAETQYF. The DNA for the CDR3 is TGTGCCAGTAGTATAGATGGGACAGGGGTTGCAGAGACCCAGTACTTC.

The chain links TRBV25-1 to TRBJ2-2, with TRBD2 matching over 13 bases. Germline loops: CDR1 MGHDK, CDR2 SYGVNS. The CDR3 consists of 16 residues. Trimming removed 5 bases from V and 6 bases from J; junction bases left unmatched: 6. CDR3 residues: CASSPWTSGGAGELFF. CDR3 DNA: TGTGCCAGCAGTCCATGGACTAGCGGGGGAGCCGGGGAGCTGTTTTTT.

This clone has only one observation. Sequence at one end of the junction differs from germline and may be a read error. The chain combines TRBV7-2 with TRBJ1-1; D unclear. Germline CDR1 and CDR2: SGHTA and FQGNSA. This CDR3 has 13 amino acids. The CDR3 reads CASSLAEGLEAFF. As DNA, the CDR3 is TGTGCTAGCAGCTTAGCTGAGGGTTTGGAAGCTTTCTTT.

The CDR3 region has the DNA TGCGCCAGCAGCACTTCAGGGGATACCTCTGGAAACACCATATATTTT. It yields the protein CASSTSGDTSGNTIYF. This chain connects TRBV5-1 to TRBJ1-3; D is perhaps TRBD1 (6 bases). Germline V gene lookup returns CDR1 SGHRS and CDR2 YFSETQ. The CDR3 is 16 residues long. Trimming shortened V by 4 bases and J by 0 bases, and 14 bases separated the two germline ends. Supplemented by reference TRBV5-1 and TRBJ1-3, the full variable domain reads KAGVTQTPRYLIKTRGQQVTLSCSPISGHRSVSWYQQTPGQGLQFLFEYFSETQRNKGNFPGRFSGRQFSNSRSEMNVSTLELGDSALYLCASSTSGDTSGNTIYFGEGSWLTVV.

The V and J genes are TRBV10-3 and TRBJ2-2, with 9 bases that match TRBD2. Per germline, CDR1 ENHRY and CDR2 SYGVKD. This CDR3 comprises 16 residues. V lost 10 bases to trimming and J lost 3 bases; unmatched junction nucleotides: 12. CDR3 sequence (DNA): TGTGCCACCAACCCCCGCGGGGGGGCCGACACCGGGGAGCTGTTTTTT. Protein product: CATNPRGGADTGELFF.

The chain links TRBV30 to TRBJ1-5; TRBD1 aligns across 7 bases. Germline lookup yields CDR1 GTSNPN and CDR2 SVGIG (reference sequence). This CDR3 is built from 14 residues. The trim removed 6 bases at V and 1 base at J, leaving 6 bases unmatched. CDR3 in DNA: TGTGCCTGCACTTCAGGGGGGAGCAATCAGCCCCAGCATTTT. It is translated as CACTSGGSNQPQHF.

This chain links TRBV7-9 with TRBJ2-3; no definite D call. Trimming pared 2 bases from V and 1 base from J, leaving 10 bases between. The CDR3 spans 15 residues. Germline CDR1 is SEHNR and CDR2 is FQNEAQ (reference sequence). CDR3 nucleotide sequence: TGTGCCAGCAGCTTAAGCGAGACCGGCACAGATACGCAGTATTTT. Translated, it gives CASSLSETGTDTQYF.

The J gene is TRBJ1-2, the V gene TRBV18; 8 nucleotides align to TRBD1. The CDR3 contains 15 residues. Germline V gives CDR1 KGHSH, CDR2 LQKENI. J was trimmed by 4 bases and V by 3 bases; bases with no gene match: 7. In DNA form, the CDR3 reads TGTGCCAGCTCACCCTCCGGGACAGGAACCTATGGCTACACCTTC. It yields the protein CASSPSGTGTYGYTF. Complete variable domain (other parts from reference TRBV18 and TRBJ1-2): NAGVMQNPRHLVRRRGQEARLRCSPMKGHSHVYWYRQLPEEGLKFMVYLQKENIIDESGMPKERFSAEFPKEGPSILRIQQVVRGDSAAYFCASSPSGTGTYGYTFGSGTRLTVV.

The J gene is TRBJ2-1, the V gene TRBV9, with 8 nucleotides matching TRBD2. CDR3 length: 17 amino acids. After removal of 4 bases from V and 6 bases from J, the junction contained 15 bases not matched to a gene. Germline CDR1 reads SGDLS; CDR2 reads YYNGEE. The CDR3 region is CASSPRGRGLDANEQFF. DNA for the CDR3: TGTGCCAGCAGCCCTCGAGGTAGGGGACTAGACGCCAATGAGCAGTTCTTC.

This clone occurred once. Written as DNA, the CDR3 is TGTGCCATCAGGGGAGACAGGGGACACTCCTACGAGCAGTACTTC. Amino acid sequence: CAIRGDRGHSYEQYF. V usage is TRBV10-3 and J usage is TRBJ2-7, with 8 bases matching TRBD1. Trimming cost V 6 bases and J 0 bases; bases outside gene matches: 7. The CDR3 is 15 amino acids. Germline values: CDR1 ENHRY, CDR2 SYGVKD.

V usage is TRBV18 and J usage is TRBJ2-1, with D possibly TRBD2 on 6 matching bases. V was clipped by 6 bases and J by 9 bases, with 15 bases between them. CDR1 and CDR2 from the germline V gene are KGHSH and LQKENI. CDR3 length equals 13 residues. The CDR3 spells CASSPTAGIEQFF. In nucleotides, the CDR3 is TGTGCCAGCTCCCCGACCGCGGGGATTGAGCAGTTCTTC.

CDR3 amino acids: CASAGTGGNQPQHF. CDR3 nucleotide sequence: TGCGCCAGCGCGGGGACAGGGGGCAATCAGCCCCAGCATTTT. The genes are TRBV5-1 and TRBJ1-5; TRBD1 agrees at 10 bases. V shed 7 bases and J 2 bases; nucleotides not matched to a gene: 3. CDR3 length: 14 residues. Germline values: CDR1 SGHRS, CDR2 YFSETQ. Variable domain in full (rest from reference TRBV5-1 and TRBJ1-5): KAGVTQTPRYLIKTRGQQVTLSCSPISGHRSVSWYQQTPGQGLQFLFEYFSETQRNKGNFPGRFSGRQFSNSRSEMNVSTLELGDSALYLCASAGTGGNQPQHFGDGTRLSIL.